This TCR beta chain was sequenced during a study of cytomegalovirus exposure and HLA in healthy donors. On the study more broadly: Samples from HLA-typed donors yielded about 85 million unique TCRs in an early data release.

CDR1 and CDR2 (germline): SNHLY, FYNNEI. The CDR3 covers 13 residues. After removal of 8 bases from V and 5 bases from J, the junction contained 8 bases not matched to a gene. The PCR had 60 Vbeta and 13 Jbeta primers. The data were produced by immunoSEQ multiplex PCR, yet TCRdb's version contains in-frame clones alone and is incomplete. The sample lists 180,000 or so clones, roughly 9.5% occurring once. On this clone: Its antigen remains unidentified.

Findings of the study overall: Some public TCRs appeared in many individuals, while most sequences were rare. For TCR beta chains, V- and J-gene trimming was later linked to a missense DCLRE1C variant. TCR beta chains associated with HLA were, in a later analysis, more clonally expanded than equally common others.

This chain links TRBV2 with TRBJ2-7, with 8 bases fitting TRBD2. The receptor comes from a woman in her thirties in good health and CMV-seropositive. Sequenced material: PBMCs. In nucleotides, the CDR3 is TGTGCCAGCCCCCCCGAGCGGGAGAACGAGCAGTACTTC. It is translated as CASPPERENEQYF.